This T cell receptor (beta chain) was observed in a study of response to subunit inactivated influenza vaccine. The table lists this clonotype with a few counts. V lost 6 bases, J lost 4 bases, and 9 bases stayed unmatched. CDR1 DFQATT and CDR2 SNEGSKA come from the germline V gene (reference sequence). The CDR3 sequence is 14 residues long. TCRdb independently ran MiXCR on the RT-PCR reads; one entry per CDR3 protein. The profile shows 650,000 to 850,000 distinct CDR3 sequences, approximately 15% of them singletons. Sequenced material: PBMCs from blood, taken 14 days before vaccination. The chain recombines TRBV20-1 with TRBJ2-1, with 7 bases lining up with TRBD2. The source is a man aged 45 to 65 who received an inactivated influenza vaccine. In DNA, the CDR3 is TGCAGTGCGATCGGGACTACTGGATACAATGAGCAGTTCTTC. This gives the protein CSAIGTTGYNEQFF.